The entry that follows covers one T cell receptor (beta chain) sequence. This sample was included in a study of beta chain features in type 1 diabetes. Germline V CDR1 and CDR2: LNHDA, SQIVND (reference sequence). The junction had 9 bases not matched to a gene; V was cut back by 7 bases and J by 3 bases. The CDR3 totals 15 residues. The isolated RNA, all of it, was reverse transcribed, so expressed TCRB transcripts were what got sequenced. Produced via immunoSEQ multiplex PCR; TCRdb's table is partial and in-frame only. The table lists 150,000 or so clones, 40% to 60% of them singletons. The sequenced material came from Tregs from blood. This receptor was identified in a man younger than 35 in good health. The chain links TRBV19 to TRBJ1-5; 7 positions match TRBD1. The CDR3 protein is CASKETGIPNQPQHF. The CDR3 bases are TGTGCCAGTAAAGAGACAGGGATCCCCAATCAGCCCCAGCATTTT.